One T cell receptor beta chain is described in this entry. The data stem from a study of T cell changes during pregnancy in multiple sclerosis. Libraries were prepared by immunoSEQ multiplex PCR; TCRdb keeps only in-frame clonotypes and omits some of them. The sample holds approximately 80,000 clones, about nine tenths seen once. The sequence came from a female donor in good health, serving as a control in a pregnancy study. Some clones in this sample may be carry-over from other donors' samples. This specimen was PBMCs, taken in the first trimester of pregnancy.

The CDR3 coding sequence is TGCGCCAGTGCGGTCCCTGGGACTAGAAACCAAGAGACCCAGTACTTC. The encoded protein is CASAVPGTRNQETQYF. The chain links TRBV5-1 to TRBJ2-5; 8 nucleotides align to TRBD2. CDR1 is SGHRS, CDR2 YFSETQ, per germline. The V segment lost 8 bases and the J segment 0 bases; nucleotides outside the gene matches: 12. This CDR3 is built from 16 residues.